This TCR beta chain derives from a study of blood T cell repertoires in COVID-19. Turning to the study itself: T cells, B-cell-depleted T cells, or PBMCs supplied cDNA or gDNA.

This CDR3 contains 15 residues. The germline CDR1 and CDR2 sequences are SGHDT and YYEEEE. Between the trimmed V and J ends, which lost 2 bases and 1 base, there was a span of 10 bases. Measured with immunoSEQ multiplex PCR; TCRdb has only the in-frame clones, and not every one. The profile shows about 330,000 clones, roughly nine tenths of them singletons. This clonotype was obtained from a young woman who had recovered from COVID-19. The material sequenced was PBMCs or T cells enriched from blood (not recorded which). The J gene is TRBJ1-5, the V gene TRBV5-6; tentative D call: TRBD1 (5 bases). The CDR3 protein is CASSFRQGSNQPQHF. CDR3 bases: TGTGCCAGCAGCTTTCGGCAGGGAAGCAATCAGCCCCAGCATTTT.